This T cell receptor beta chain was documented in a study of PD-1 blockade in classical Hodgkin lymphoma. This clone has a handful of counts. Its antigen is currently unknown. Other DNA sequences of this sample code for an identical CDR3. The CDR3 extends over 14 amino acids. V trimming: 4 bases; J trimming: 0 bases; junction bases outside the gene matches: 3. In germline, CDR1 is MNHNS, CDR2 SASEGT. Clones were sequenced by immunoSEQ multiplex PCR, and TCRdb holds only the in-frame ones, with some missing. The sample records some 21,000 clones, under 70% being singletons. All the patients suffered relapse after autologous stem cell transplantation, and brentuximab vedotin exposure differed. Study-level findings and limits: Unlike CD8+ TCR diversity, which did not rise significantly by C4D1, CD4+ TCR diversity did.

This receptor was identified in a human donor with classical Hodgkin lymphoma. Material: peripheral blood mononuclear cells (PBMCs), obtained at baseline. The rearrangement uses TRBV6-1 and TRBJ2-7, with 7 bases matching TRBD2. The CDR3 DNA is TGTGCCAGCAGTGGGCGGGGGAGCTCCTACGAGCAGTACTTC. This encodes CASSGRGSSYEQYF.